This TCR beta chain was obtained from a study of T cell clusters in autoimmune cytopenias. TRB amplification used approximately 270 ng of peripheral blood genomic DNA. CDR1 is MNHEY, CDR2 SVGAGI, per germline. The CDR3 runs to 14 residues. Multiplex touch-down PCR amplified TRB using TRB-A and TRB-B pools in one tube. TCRdb reanalyzed the multiplex PCR reads, giving one entry per CDR3 protein sequence and no DNA. The specimen's table records roughly 6,900 distinct CDR3 sequences. The same data also contributed to another study, on T cell repertoires in aging, cancer and after chemotherapy.

This TCR was sampled from a human donor in good health. Material: peripheral blood. The chain is built from TRBV6-5 and TRBJ1-2; TCRdb's D call of TRBD1 is untestable without DNA. CDR3 amino acids: CASSGTVTNYGYTF.